A selection of T cell receptor beta chains follows, all from one sample in a study of human T cells and chemical hapten exposure. TCRdb used MiXCR to reprocess the RACE reads, holding one entry per CDR3 protein. The sample contains 75,000 to 95,000 distinct CDR3 sequences, roughly 10% of which appear only once. Sequencing used whole blood, obtained in connection with sensitization to the hapten diphenylcyclopropenone (DPC). These receptors were taken from a woman aged 60-75 years with alopecia areata. Some clones in this sample may be carry-over from other donors' samples. CDR3s include the opening cysteine and the closing phenylalanine or tryptophan. The D gene is left open where the match is weak. The listing skips clone size in some rows; elsewhere it reads once, few, many or a size class.

V: TRBV18; J: TRBJ1-2; D: .; size: many; CDR3: CASSPSSPRFNYGYTF; DNA: TGTGCCAGCTCCCCTTCGAGTCCGAGATTTAACTATGGCTACACCTTC
V: TRBV20-1; J: TRBJ2-5; D: TRBD2; size: .; CDR3: CSARLAGGRETQYF; DNA: TGCAGTGCTAGACTAGCGGGGGGGCGGGAGACCCAGTACTTC
V: TRBV7-3; J: TRBJ2-3; D: .; size: many; CDR3: CASSLMGGRTDTQYF; DNA: TGTGCCAGCAGCTTGATGGGGGGGCGTACAGATACGCAGTATTTT
V: TRBV10-1; J: TRBJ2-1; D: .; size: .; CDR3: CASGPSSAHNEQFF; DNA: TGCGCCAGCGGGCCCTCCAGTGCCCACAATGAGCAGTTCTTC
V: TRBV6-5; J: TRBJ1-2; D: TRBD1; size: .; CDR3: CASSYSTGQTYGYTF; DNA: TGTGCCAGCAGTTACTCAACGGGACAGACCTATGGCTACACCTTC
V: TRBV4-2; J: TRBJ1-1; D: .; size: .; CDR3: CASSQARTAEAFF; DNA: TGTGCCAGCAGCCAAGCAAGGACGGCAGAAGCTTTCTTT
V: TRBV29-1; J: TRBJ1-4; D: TRBD1; size: few; CDR3: CSVYGQADEKLFF; DNA: TGCAGCGTTTATGGACAGGCGGATGAAAAACTGTTTTTT
V: TRBV2; J: TRBJ2-7; D: .; size: .; CDR3: CASTGPVYEQYF; DNA: TGTGCCAGCACGGGCCCAGTCTACGAGCAGTACTTC
V: TRBV3-1; J: TRBJ2-1; D: TRBD2; size: many; CDR3: CASSQGPSGDYNEQFF; DNA: TGTGCCAGCAGCCAAGGCCCTAGCGGGGATTACAATGAGCAGTTCTTC
V: TRBV5-5; J: TRBJ1-2; D: .; size: many; CDR3: CASSQPVDYGYTF; DNA: TGTGCCAGCAGCCAACCCGTTGACTATGGCTACACCTTC
V: TRBV9; J: TRBJ2-3; D: TRBD2; size: many; CDR3: CASSIRLAGADTQYF; DNA: TGTGCCAGCAGCATCCGACTAGCGGGGGCAGATACGCAGTATTTT
V: TRBV5-4; J: TRBJ1-5; D: TRBD1; size: few; CDR3: CASSLAGQGNQPQHF; DNA: TGTGCCAGCAGCTTGGCTGGACAGGGTAATCAGCCCCAGCATTTT
V: TRBV5-5; J: TRBJ1-1; D: .; size: few; CDR3: CASSFIGNTEAFF; DNA: TGTGCCAGCAGCTTTATAGGGAACACTGAAGCTTTCTTT
V: TRBV23-1; J: TRBJ2-7; D: .; size: many; CDR3: CASSQSTRVLVYEQYF; DNA: TGCGCCAGCAGTCAATCGACGAGGGTTTTGGTCTACGAGCAGTACTTC
V: TRBV27; J: TRBJ1-6; D: TRBD1; size: few; CDR3: CASSTRDRGIDSPLHF; DNA: TGTGCCAGCAGTACCCGGGACAGGGGGATCGATTCACCCCTCCACTTT
V: TRBV27; J: TRBJ1-6; D: .; size: .; CDR3: CASSLKESPLHF; DNA: TGTGCCAGCAGTTTGAAAGAGTCACCCCTCCACTTT
V: TRBV3-1; J: TRBJ2-3; D: .; size: many; CDR3: CASSQAANTQYF; DNA: TGTGCCAGCAGCCAAGCTGCGAATACGCAGTATTTT
V: TRBV7-2; J: TRBJ2-7; D: .; size: .; CDR3: CASRATRGNYEQYF; DNA: TGTGCCAGCAGAGCTACACGGGGAAACTACGAGCAGTACTTC
V: TRBV2; J: TRBJ1-5; D: .; size: many; CDR3: CASSDGHSNQPQHF; DNA: TGTGCCAGCAGTGACGGTCATAGCAATCAGCCCCAGCATTTT
V: TRBV12-3/TRBV12-4; J: TRBJ2-1; D: .; size: many; CDR3: CASSLGGEYNEQFF; DNA: TGTGCCAGCAGTTTAGGAGGGGAGTACAATGAGCAGTTCTTC
V: TRBV30; J: TRBJ2-7; D: .; size: many; CDR3: CAWSVSGWMQYF; DNA: TGTGCCTGGAGTGTTTCAGGGTGGATGCAGTACTTC
V: TRBV19; J: TRBJ2-5; D: TRBD1; size: many; CDR3: CASSLTLTGGETQYF; DNA: TGTGCCAGTAGCCTAACCTTAACAGGGGGAGAGACCCAGTACTTC
V: TRBV20-1; J: TRBJ2-3; D: TRBD2; size: few; CDR3: CSARALTSGGGLGDTQYF; DNA: TGCAGTGCTAGAGCGTTGACTAGCGGGGGGGGCCTAGGAGATACGCAGTATTTT
V: TRBV7-2; J: TRBJ2-5; D: .; size: many; CDR3: CASSLSSLGETQYF; DNA: TGTGCCAGCAGCTTATCTAGTCTGGGCGAGACCCAGTACTTC
V: TRBV29-1; J: TRBJ1-1; D: .; size: few; CDR3: CSGMLPGPNTEAFF; DNA: TGCAGCGGCATGCTTCCAGGGCCGAACACTGAAGCTTTCTTT
V: TRBV25-1; J: TRBJ2-1; D: .; size: few; CDR3: CASSDPPSQRSRNEQFF; DNA: TGTGCCAGCAGTGACCCCCCGAGTCAGAGATCTCGCAATGAGCAGTTCTTC
V: TRBV6-6; J: TRBJ1-2; D: .; size: .; CDR3: CASIRDGNNYGYTF; DNA: TGTGCCAGCATCCGGGACGGGAATAACTATGGCTACACCTTC
V: TRBV25-1; J: TRBJ2-3; D: .; size: many; CDR3: CASNARGGTDTQYF; DNA: TGTGCCAGCAATGCAAGGGGGGGCACAGATACGCAGTATTTT
V: TRBV11-2; J: TRBJ1-4; D: TRBD1; size: many; CDR3: CASSYRSLTGGEKLFF; DNA: TGTGCCAGCAGCTATAGGTCGTTGACAGGGGGCGAAAAACTGTTTTTT
V: TRBV20-1; J: TRBJ2-2; D: .; size: many; CDR3: CSARPSGGGELFF; DNA: TGCAGTGCTCGGCCCAGCGGTGGCGGGGAGCTGTTTTTT
V: TRBV2; J: TRBJ2-3; D: .; size: many; CDR3: CASTVHSTDTQYF; DNA: TGTGCCAGCACGGTCCATAGCACAGATACGCAGTATTTT
V: TRBV18; J: TRBJ1-2; D: .; size: many; CDR3: CASSPRLTDYGYTF; DNA: TGTGCCAGCTCACCACGTCTCACGGACTATGGCTACACCTTC
V: TRBV11-2; J: TRBJ1-2; D: .; size: few; CDR3: CASSLNGGDYGYTF; DNA: TGTGCCAGCAGCTTAAACGGGGGTGACTATGGCTACACCTTC
V: TRBV15; J: TRBJ1-4; D: TRBD1; size: many; CDR3: CATSRSRAGTGAGEKLFF; DNA: TGTGCCACCAGCAGATCAAGAGCCGGGACAGGGGCGGGAGAAAAACTGTTTTTT
V: TRBV4-2; J: TRBJ1-4; D: TRBD1; size: many; CDR3: CASSEGQGGEKLFF; DNA: TGTGCCAGCAGCGAGGGACAGGGAGGAGAAAAACTGTTTTTT
V: TRBV29-1; J: TRBJ2-1; D: .; size: .; CDR3: CSVGQGHLWFF; DNA: TGCAGCGTTGGTCAGGGGCATTTATGGTTCTTC
V: TRBV29-1; J: TRBJ2-5; D: TRBD1; size: many; CDR3: CSVTGGRETQYF; DNA: TGCAGCGTTACAGGGGGCCGCGAGACCCAGTACTTC
V: TRBV5-1; J: TRBJ2-2; D: .; size: .; CDR3: CASSTGPGLSTGELFF; DNA: TGCGCCAGCAGCACGGGTCCGGGACTCTCCACCGGGGAGCTGTTTTTT
V: TRBV29-1; J: TRBJ2-5; D: .; size: many; CDR3: CSVEDKGMETQYF; DNA: TGCAGCGTTGAAGATAAGGGGATGGAGACCCAGTACTTC
V: TRBV20-1; J: TRBJ1-3; D: .; size: few; CDR3: CSAPQRDSGNTIYF; DNA: TGCAGTGCGCCCCAGAGAGACTCTGGAAACACCATATATTTT
V: TRBV6-5; J: TRBJ1-3; D: TRBD1; size: many; CDR3: CASSSLGQGALGNTIYF; DNA: TGTGCCAGCAGTTCCCTTGGACAGGGGGCTCTGGGAAACACCATATATTTT
V: TRBV6-4; J: TRBJ2-1; D: .; size: many; CDR3: CASRREQGLNEQFF; DNA: TGTGCCAGCCGACGAGAACAGGGATTGAATGAGCAGTTCTTC
V: TRBV20-1; J: TRBJ2-4; D: .; size: few; CDR3: CSARDSDSPFYF; DNA: TGCAGTGCTAGAGATTCAGACAGTCCGTTTTACTTC
V: TRBV4-1; J: TRBJ1-4; D: .; size: many; CDR3: CASSQESANYLAKLFF; DNA: TGCGCCAGCAGCCAAGAATCTGCCAACTACCTCGCAAAACTGTTTTTT
V: TRBV5-5; J: TRBJ1-2; D: .; size: .; CDR3: CASSSPWGGDYGYTF; DNA: TGTGCCAGCAGCTCCCCCTGGGGGGGTGACTATGGCTACACCTTC
V: TRBV7-8; J: TRBJ1-5; D: .; size: many; CDR3: CASSLAPQGPSNQPQHF; DNA: TGTGCCAGCAGCTTAGCGCCCCAGGGACCTAGCAATCAGCCCCAGCATTTT
V: TRBV7-9; J: TRBJ1-5; D: .; size: .; CDR3: CASSEVGGNQPQHF; DNA: TGTGCCAGCAGCGAGGTCGGCGGCAATCAGCCCCAGCATTTT
V: TRBV5-1; J: TRBJ2-1; D: .; size: .; CDR3: CASTQDLGGSYNEQFF; DNA: TGCGCCAGCACCCAAGATCTCGGGGGAAGCTACAATGAGCAGTTCTTC